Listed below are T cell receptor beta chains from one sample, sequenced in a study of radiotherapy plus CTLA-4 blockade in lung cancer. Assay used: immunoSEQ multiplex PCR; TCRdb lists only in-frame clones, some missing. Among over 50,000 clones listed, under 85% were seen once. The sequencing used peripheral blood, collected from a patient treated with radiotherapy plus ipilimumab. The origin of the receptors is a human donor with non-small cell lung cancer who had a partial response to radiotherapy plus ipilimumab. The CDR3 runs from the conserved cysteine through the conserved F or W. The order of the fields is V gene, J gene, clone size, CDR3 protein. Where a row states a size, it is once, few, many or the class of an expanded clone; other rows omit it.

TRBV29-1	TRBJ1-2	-	CSAGTANGYTF
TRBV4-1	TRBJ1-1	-	CASSRPLSAGNTEAFF
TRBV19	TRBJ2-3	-	CASSIPGGGADTQYF
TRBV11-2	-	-	CASSLERAGQYEQYF
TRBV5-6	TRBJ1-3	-	CASSSTGHNSGNTIYF
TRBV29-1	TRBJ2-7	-	CSVAARDRGYEQYF
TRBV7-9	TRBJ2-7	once	CASSLVVGGRLYEQYF
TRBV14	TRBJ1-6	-	CASSHEQVRGGNSPLHF
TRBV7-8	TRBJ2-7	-	CASSPRDSSYEQYF
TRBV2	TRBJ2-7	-	CASDRDRAYEQYF
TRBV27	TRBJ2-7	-	CASPGSSYEQYF
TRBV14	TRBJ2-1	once	CASSHRDSYNEQFF
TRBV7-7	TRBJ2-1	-	CASSLLRGSLSYNEQFF
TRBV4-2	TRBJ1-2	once	CASSELPQDRNYGYTF
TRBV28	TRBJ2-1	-	CASSLVQGGSYNEQFF
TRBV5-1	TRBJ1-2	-	CASSLGQRNYGYTF
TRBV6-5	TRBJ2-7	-	CASSPRQGSSYEQYF
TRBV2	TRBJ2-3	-	CASSGDRGGTDTQYF
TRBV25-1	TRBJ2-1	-	CASKRSRGPLNEQFF
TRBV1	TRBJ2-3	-	CSKSDTQYF
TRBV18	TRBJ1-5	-	CASSPGAGFNQPQHF
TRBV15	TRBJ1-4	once	CATSKSTGGAYEKLFF
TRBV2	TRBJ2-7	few	CASSPLAAGGTYEQYF
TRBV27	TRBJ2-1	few	CASSTRDRFTYNEQFF
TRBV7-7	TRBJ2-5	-	CASSLGLSETQYF
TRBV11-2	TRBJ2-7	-	CASSQDRDHEQYF